Listed below are T cell receptor beta chains from one sample, sequenced in a study of blood T cells in healthy people across ages. TCRdb re-called the 5' RACE reads through MiXCR, storing one row per CDR3 protein. The sample includes about 2 million distinct CDR3 sequences, around 50% of them seen just once. The sample consisted of blood. All receptors derive from a woman between 40 and 55 years old in good health. Each CDR3 is given with its conserved first and last residue. D genes are given only for firm matches. Expanded clones are given a class, and other clones once, few, many or no size at all.

D gene: TRBD1
CDR3 length: 16
J gene: TRBJ2-5
clone size: few
V gene: TRBV20-1
CDR3 protein: CSARSGQGGDQETQYF
CDR3 DNA: TGCAGTGCTAGATCGGGACAGGGGGGAGACCAAGAGACCCAGTACTTC

D gene: .
CDR3 length: 13
J gene: TRBJ1-2
clone size: once
V gene: TRBV7-2
CDR3 protein: CASSWGNLYGYTF
CDR3 DNA: TGTGCCAGCAGTTGGGGAAACCTCTATGGCTACACCTTC

D gene: .
CDR3 length: 14
J gene: TRBJ2-7
clone size: .
V gene: TRBV20-1
CDR3 protein: CSAQEGKADYEQYF
CDR3 DNA: TGCAGTGCTCAAGAAGGGAAGGCTGACTACGAGCAGTACTTC

D gene: .
CDR3 length: 15
J gene: TRBJ2-3
clone size: .
V gene: TRBV9
CDR3 protein: CASSVVGSGTDTQYF
CDR3 DNA: TGTGCCAGCAGCGTAGTCGGCAGCGGCACAGATACGCAGTATTTT

D gene: .
CDR3 length: 14
J gene: TRBJ1-2
clone size: .
V gene: TRBV6-5
CDR3 protein: CASSYKGGRYGYTF
CDR3 DNA: TGTGCCAGCAGTTATAAAGGGGGAAGGTATGGCTACACCTTC

D gene: .
CDR3 length: 14
J gene: TRBJ2-5
clone size: few
V gene: TRBV20-1
CDR3 protein: CSASQGRIQETQYF
CDR3 DNA: TGCAGTGCTAGCCAAGGACGGATCCAAGAGACCCAGTACTTC

D gene: .
CDR3 length: 14
J gene: TRBJ1-6
clone size: .
V gene: TRBV2
CDR3 protein: CASSDRAVGSPLHF
CDR3 DNA: TGTGCCAGCAGTGACCGTGCGGTGGGGTCACCCCTCCACTTT

D gene: .
CDR3 length: 14
J gene: TRBJ2-7
clone size: many
V gene: TRBV29-1
CDR3 protein: CSVLDRPDSYEQYF
CDR3 DNA: TGCAGCGTTCTCGACAGGCCAGATTCCTACGAGCAGTACTTC

D gene: .
CDR3 length: 14
J gene: TRBJ2-7
clone size: once
V gene: TRBV7-2
CDR3 protein: CASSSRAVGYEQYF
CDR3 DNA: TGTGCCAGCAGCTCCCGCGCAGTTGGCTACGAGCAGTACTTC

D gene: TRBD1
CDR3 length: 16
J gene: TRBJ2-3
clone size: .
V gene: TRBV6-5
CDR3 protein: CASSIRQGGSTDTQYF
CDR3 DNA: TGTGCCAGCAGTATCCGACAGGGGGGAAGCACAGATACGCAGTATTTT

D gene: .
CDR3 length: 15
J gene: TRBJ2-5
clone size: .
V gene: TRBV6-1
CDR3 protein: CASSEAPAVQETQYF
CDR3 DNA: TGTGCCAGCAGTGAAGCCCCGGCGGTACAAGAGACCCAGTACTTC

D gene: TRBD2
CDR3 length: 17
J gene: TRBJ2-5
clone size: .
V gene: TRBV4-3
CDR3 protein: CASSQDGTSQPGETQYF
CDR3 DNA: TGCGCCAGCAGCCAAGATGGGACTAGCCAACCGGGAGAGACCCAGTACTTC

D gene: .
CDR3 length: 14
J gene: TRBJ2-1
clone size: once
V gene: TRBV18
CDR3 protein: CASSQTGTPSEQFF
CDR3 DNA: TGTGCCAGCTCACAAACCGGGACTCCCAGCGAGCAGTTCTTC

D gene: .
CDR3 length: 13
J gene: TRBJ2-7
clone size: .
V gene: TRBV7-2
CDR3 protein: CASSPGTIREQYF
CDR3 DNA: TGTGCCAGCAGCCCGGGGACAATCCGCGAGCAGTACTTC

D gene: .
CDR3 length: 13
J gene: TRBJ2-7
clone size: many
V gene: TRBV7-9
CDR3 protein: CASSSSGSYEQYF
CDR3 DNA: TGTGCCAGCAGCTCCTCGGGGAGCTACGAGCAGTACTTC

D gene: .
CDR3 length: 17
J gene: TRBJ2-7
clone size: .
V gene: TRBV6-1
CDR3 protein: CASSRDRPGNRAYEQYF
CDR3 DNA: TGTGCCAGCAGTCGAGATCGACCCGGGAATCGAGCCTACGAGCAGTACTTC

D gene: TRBD1
CDR3 length: 15
J gene: TRBJ2-7
clone size: few
V gene: TRBV6-1
CDR3 protein: CASSSPDRATYEQYF
CDR3 DNA: TGTGCCAGCAGCTCCCCGGACAGGGCGACCTACGAGCAGTACTTC

D gene: .
CDR3 length: 11
J gene: TRBJ2-5
clone size: few
V gene: TRBV12-3/TRBV12-4
CDR3 protein: CASSLARAQYF
CDR3 DNA: TGTGCCAGCAGTTTAGCCCGAGCCCAGTACTTC

D gene: .
CDR3 length: 17
J gene: TRBJ2-2
clone size: once
V gene: TRBV20-1
CDR3 protein: CSARDHRGSSNTGELFF
CDR3 DNA: TGCAGTGCTAGAGATCATCGGGGGTCCTCGAACACCGGGGAGCTGTTTTTT

D gene: TRBD2
CDR3 length: 16
J gene: TRBJ2-5
clone size: .
V gene: TRBV6-1
CDR3 protein: CASSSRLAGIQETQYF
CDR3 DNA: TGTGCCAGCAGTTCCAGACTAGCGGGCATACAAGAGACCCAGTACTTC

D gene: TRBD1
CDR3 length: 15
J gene: TRBJ1-6
clone size: .
V gene: TRBV20-1
CDR3 protein: CSARDRGTYNSPLHF
CDR3 DNA: TGCAGTGCTAGGGACAGGGGCACCTATAATTCACCCCTCCACTTT

D gene: TRBD2
CDR3 length: 16
J gene: TRBJ2-3
clone size: .
V gene: TRBV6-1
CDR3 protein: CASSVGAGRFTDTQYF
CDR3 DNA: TGTGCCAGCAGTGTCGGAGCGGGGCGATTCACAGATACGCAGTATTTT

D gene: TRBD2
CDR3 length: 17
J gene: TRBJ2-3
clone size: .
V gene: TRBV7-2
CDR3 protein: CASSLKSSGGATDTQYF
CDR3 DNA: TGTGCCAGCAGCTTAAAATCTAGCGGGGGGGCAACAGATACGCAGTATTTT

D gene: .
CDR3 length: 12
J gene: TRBJ2-3
clone size: few
V gene: TRBV7-2
CDR3 protein: CASSLSQNTQYF
CDR3 DNA: TGTGCCAGCAGCTTATCCCAAAATACGCAGTATTTT

D gene: .
CDR3 length: 12
J gene: TRBJ2-7
clone size: few
V gene: TRBV6-6
CDR3 protein: CASLTPKYEQYF
CDR3 DNA: TGTGCCAGCCTAACCCCCAAATACGAGCAGTACTTC

D gene: .
CDR3 length: 15
J gene: TRBJ2-3
clone size: .
V gene: TRBV20-1
CDR3 protein: CSARDNFRSTDTQYF
CDR3 DNA: TGCAGTGCTAGAGATAACTTTCGAAGCACAGATACGCAGTATTTT

D gene: .
CDR3 length: 13
J gene: TRBJ2-1
clone size: .
V gene: TRBV4-3
CDR3 protein: CASSQENRGAQFF
CDR3 DNA: TGCGCCAGCAGCCAAGAAAATCGGGGGGCTCAGTTCTTC

D gene: TRBD1
CDR3 length: 16
J gene: TRBJ2-2
clone size: .
V gene: TRBV20-1
CDR3 protein: CSAKTSGQSYTGELFF
CDR3 DNA: TGCAGTGCCAAAACTTCGGGACAGAGCTACACCGGGGAGCTGTTTTTT

D gene: .
CDR3 length: 10
J gene: TRBJ1-4
clone size: few
V gene: TRBV29-1
CDR3 protein: CSVEIEKLFF
CDR3 DNA: TGCAGCGTTGAGATTGAAAAACTGTTTTTT

D gene: .
CDR3 length: 14
J gene: TRBJ1-2
clone size: .
V gene: TRBV7-2
CDR3 protein: CASSPRGDLRGYTF
CDR3 DNA: TGTGCCAGCAGCCCCCGCGGGGATTTGCGAGGCTACACCTTC

D gene: TRBD2
CDR3 length: 15
J gene: TRBJ2-1
clone size: few
V gene: TRBV24-1
CDR3 protein: CATSSQRGGYNEQFF
CDR3 DNA: TGTGCCACCTCATCGCAGCGGGGGGGCTACAATGAGCAGTTCTTC

D gene: .
CDR3 length: 13
J gene: TRBJ1-2
clone size: .
V gene: TRBV14
CDR3 protein: CASSQEANYGYTF
CDR3 DNA: TGTGCCAGCAGCCAAGAGGCAAACTATGGCTACACCTTC

D gene: TRBD1
CDR3 length: 15
J gene: TRBJ2-5
clone size: .
V gene: TRBV20-1
CDR3 protein: CSAREQGAPQETQYF
CDR3 DNA: TGCAGTGCTAGGGAACAGGGGGCCCCACAAGAGACCCAGTACTTC

D gene: .
CDR3 length: 13
J gene: TRBJ1-1
clone size: once
V gene: TRBV11-2
CDR3 protein: CASSLIRDTEAFF
CDR3 DNA: TGTGCCAGCAGCTTAATCAGGGACACTGAAGCTTTCTTT

D gene: .
CDR3 length: 17
J gene: TRBJ1-2
clone size: .
V gene: TRBV20-1
CDR3 protein: CSARGMSGLPNSGGYTF
CDR3 DNA: TGCAGTGCTAGAGGGATGTCGGGCCTCCCTAACTCAGGGGGCTACACCTTC

D gene: TRBD2
CDR3 length: 16
J gene: TRBJ2-3
clone size: .
V gene: TRBV20-1
CDR3 protein: CSAFPFSGGAADTQYF
CDR3 DNA: TGCAGTGCCTTCCCCTTCAGCGGGGGGGCCGCAGATACGCAGTATTTT

D gene: .
CDR3 length: 10
J gene: TRBJ2-2
clone size: .
V gene: TRBV7-2
CDR3 protein: CASGQGGLFF
CDR3 DNA: TGTGCCAGCGGGCAAGGCGGGCTGTTTTTT

D gene: .
CDR3 length: 12
J gene: TRBJ1-1
clone size: .
V gene: TRBV7-8
CDR3 protein: CASSITDTEAFF
CDR3 DNA: TGTGCCAGCAGCATAACGGACACTGAAGCTTTCTTT

D gene: .
CDR3 length: 15
J gene: TRBJ2-4
clone size: .
V gene: TRBV12-3/TRBV12-4
CDR3 protein: CASTSWARGRDIQYF
CDR3 DNA: TGTGCCAGCACCTCCTGGGCCAGGGGACGTGACATTCAGTACTTC

D gene: .
CDR3 length: 15
J gene: TRBJ2-6
clone size: .
V gene: TRBV6-1
CDR3 protein: CASSEVGAGANVLTF
CDR3 DNA: TGTGCCAGCAGTGAAGTCGGGGCTGGGGCCAACGTCCTGACTTTC

D gene: TRBD1
CDR3 length: 15
J gene: TRBJ2-7
clone size: .
V gene: TRBV2
CDR3 protein: CASDRPDRGTYEQYF
CDR3 DNA: TGTGCCAGCGACCGTCCCGACAGGGGAACCTACGAGCAGTACTTC

D gene: .
CDR3 length: 13
J gene: TRBJ2-3
clone size: few
V gene: TRBV20-1
CDR3 protein: CSASGPTTDTQYF
CDR3 DNA: TGCAGTGCTAGCGGGCCGACTACAGATACGCAGTATTTT

D gene: TRBD2
CDR3 length: 15
J gene: TRBJ2-5
clone size: few
V gene: TRBV7-2
CDR3 protein: CASSLELAGQETQYF
CDR3 DNA: TGTGCCAGCAGCTTAGAGCTAGCGGGGCAAGAGACCCAGTACTTC

D gene: .
CDR3 length: 16
J gene: TRBJ2-3
clone size: .
V gene: TRBV7-2
CDR3 protein: CASSPPGGPTTNTQYF
CDR3 DNA: TGTGCCAGCAGCCCACCCGGGGGGCCCACAACAAATACGCAGTATTTT

D gene: .
CDR3 length: 15
J gene: TRBJ1-2
clone size: .
V gene: TRBV11-2
CDR3 protein: CASSIRGQTNYGYTF
CDR3 DNA: TGTGCCAGCAGCATAAGAGGACAGACTAACTATGGCTACACCTTC

D gene: TRBD1
CDR3 length: 14
J gene: TRBJ1-1
clone size: .
V gene: TRBV10-3
CDR3 protein: CAISDPGQKTEAFF
CDR3 DNA: TGTGCCATCAGTGACCCGGGACAGAAGACTGAAGCTTTCTTT

D gene: TRBD2
CDR3 length: 16
J gene: TRBJ2-1
clone size: .
V gene: TRBV14
CDR3 protein: CASSQVPSGESWEQFF
CDR3 DNA: TGTGCCAGCAGCCAAGTGCCTAGCGGGGAATCATGGGAGCAGTTCTTC

D gene: .
CDR3 length: 15
J gene: TRBJ2-3
clone size: .
V gene: TRBV7-3
CDR3 protein: CSSSLKRPGTDTQYF
CDR3 DNA: TGTTCCAGCAGCTTAAAGCGGCCAGGCACAGATACGCAGTATTTT

D gene: TRBD2
CDR3 length: 15
J gene: TRBJ2-7
clone size: few
V gene: TRBV20-1
CDR3 protein: CSARGSGVQGGEQYF
CDR3 DNA: TGCAGTGCTAGAGGTAGCGGGGTGCAGGGAGGCGAGCAGTACTTC

D gene: TRBD1
CDR3 length: 16
J gene: TRBJ1-5
clone size: .
V gene: TRBV20-1
CDR3 protein: CSARDPTGAPNQPQHF
CDR3 DNA: TGCAGTGCTAGAGATCCCACAGGGGCTCCTAATCAGCCCCAGCATTTT

D gene: .
CDR3 length: 13
J gene: TRBJ2-3
clone size: .
V gene: TRBV15
CDR3 protein: CATSSGQLDTQYF
CDR3 DNA: TGTGCCACCAGCAGTGGACAGTTAGATACGCAGTATTTT

D gene: .
CDR3 length: 13
J gene: TRBJ2-5
clone size: .
V gene: TRBV20-1
CDR3 protein: CSAPDGAKETQYF
CDR3 DNA: TGCAGTGCTCCTGATGGAGCAAAAGAGACCCAGTACTTC

D gene: TRBD1
CDR3 length: 15
J gene: TRBJ2-5
clone size: once
V gene: TRBV7-2
CDR3 protein: CASSLRDSSYNEQYF
CDR3 DNA: TGTGCCAGCAGCCTCCGGGACAGCTCCTACAATGAGCAGTACTTC

D gene: TRBD1
CDR3 length: 13
J gene: TRBJ1-2
clone size: many
V gene: TRBV5-1
CDR3 protein: CASSLRDSYGYTF
CDR3 DNA: TGTGCCAGCAGCTTACGGGACAGCTATGGCTACACCTTC

D gene: .
CDR3 length: 11
J gene: TRBJ2-5
clone size: .
V gene: TRBV7-8
CDR3 protein: CASSLGSVQYF
CDR3 DNA: TGTGCCAGCAGCTTAGGATCGGTCCAGTACTTC

D gene: .
CDR3 length: 17
J gene: TRBJ2-6
clone size: .
V gene: TRBV11-2
CDR3 protein: CASSFPVADSGANVLTF
CDR3 DNA: TGTGCCAGCAGCTTCCCAGTAGCCGACTCTGGGGCCAACGTCCTGACTTTC

D gene: .
CDR3 length: 13
J gene: TRBJ2-1
clone size: many
V gene: TRBV20-1
CDR3 protein: CSARGGSYNEQFF
CDR3 DNA: TGCAGCGCCCGGGGCGGTTCCTACAATGAGCAGTTCTTC

D gene: .
CDR3 length: 14
J gene: TRBJ1-5
clone size: .
V gene: TRBV20-1
CDR3 protein: CSAREAGMNQPQHF
CDR3 DNA: TGCAGTGCTAGAGAGGCAGGGATGAATCAGCCCCAGCATTTT

D gene: .
CDR3 length: 12
J gene: TRBJ2-3
clone size: .
V gene: TRBV20-1
CDR3 protein: CSAQDSTDTQYF
CDR3 DNA: TGCAGTGCTCAAGATAGCACAGATACGCAGTATTTT